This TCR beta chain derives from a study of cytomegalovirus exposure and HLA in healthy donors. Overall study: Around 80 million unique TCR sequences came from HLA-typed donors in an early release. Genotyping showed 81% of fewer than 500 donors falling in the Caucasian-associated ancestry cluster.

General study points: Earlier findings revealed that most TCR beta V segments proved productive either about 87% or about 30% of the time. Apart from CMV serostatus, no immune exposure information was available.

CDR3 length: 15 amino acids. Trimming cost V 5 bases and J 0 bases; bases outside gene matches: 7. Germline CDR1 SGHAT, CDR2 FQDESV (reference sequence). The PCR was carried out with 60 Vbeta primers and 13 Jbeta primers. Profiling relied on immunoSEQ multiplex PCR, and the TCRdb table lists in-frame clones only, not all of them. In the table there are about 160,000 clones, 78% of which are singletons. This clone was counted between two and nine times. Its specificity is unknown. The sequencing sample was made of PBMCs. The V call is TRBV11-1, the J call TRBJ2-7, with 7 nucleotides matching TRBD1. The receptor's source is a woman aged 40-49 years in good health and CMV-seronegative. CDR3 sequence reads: CASSKDRLGSYEQYF. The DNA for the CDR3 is TGTGCCAGCAGCAAGGACAGGTTGGGCTCCTACGAGCAGTACTTC.